A single sample is the source of the 32 T cell receptor beta chains below, sequenced in a study of T cells expressing NK-cell markers. TCRdb reworked the 5' RACE reads into one entry per CDR3 protein, no DNA. In total, the table holds over 150,000 distinct CDR3 sequences. Sample: blood T cells: a sorted CD56 or NKG2C T cell subset, CD4+ or CD8+ T cells, or bulk PBMC T cells (not recorded which). The receptor source for this set is a woman in her fifties or sixties in good health.

This CDR3 is CATSDRVQGGDTQYF. The V gene is TRBV24-1, the J gene TRBJ2-3; the TCRdb call, TRBD1, lacks DNA for checking. This CDR3 contains 15 residues. In germline, CDR1 is KGHDR, CDR2 SFDVKD.

The chain recombines TRBV7-3 with TRBJ1-2; TCRdb lists TRBD1, though no DNA is available to test this call. The CDR3 is 13 residues long. Germline-derived CDR1 and CDR2 are SGHTA and FQGTGA. The CDR3 reads CASSPTGVDGYTF.

V gene TRBV4-1 combines with J gene TRBJ2-7. This CDR3 spans 13 amino acids. CDR1 and CDR2 (germline): MGHRA, YSYEKL. The CDR3 sequence is CASSQDLAYEQYF.

The chain has TRBV29-1 and TRBJ2-3. Germline CDR1 and CDR2: SQVTM and ANQGSEA. The CDR3 loop spans 12 amino acids. The chain's CDR3 is CSVVSLTDTQYF.

V and J are TRBV27 and TRBJ2-5; checking the TCRdb D call of TRBD2 is not possible without DNA. The CDR3 sequence is 18 residues long. Germline V CDR1 and CDR2: MNHEY, SMNVEV (reference sequence). The CDR3 here is CASSPRLAGGLFQETQYF.

The chain couples TRBV6-1 to TRBJ2-7. The CDR3 is made up of 12 amino acids. Germline CDR1 and CDR2: MNHNS and SASEGT. CDR3 sequence reads: CASSEGGLEQYF.

This chain uses TRBV12-5 with TRBJ2-3; TCRdb's assignment of TRBD2 cannot be checked, as there is no DNA. Germline V lookup: CDR1 LGHNT, CDR2 FRNRAP. The CDR3 covers 16 residues. This CDR3 is CASGQLAGASTDTQYF.

The chain employs TRBV24-1 and TRBJ2-7; TCRdb indicates TRBD2, and absent DNA this call remains unverified. The CDR3 runs to 15 residues. Germline CDR1 reads KGHDR; CDR2 reads SFDVKD. CDR3 protein: CATSESLAETYEQYF.

The chain carries TRBV2 and TRBJ1-4. The CDR3 consists of 16 residues. Germline CDR1 and CDR2: SNHLY and FYNNEI. Here the CDR3 reads CASSEAHGGRDEKLFF.

This chain joins TRBV7-6 and TRBJ2-3; absent DNA, TCRdb's TRBD2 call cannot be checked. The CDR3 totals 17 residues. Germline V gene lookup returns CDR1 SGHVS and CDR2 FNYEAQ. CDR3 sequence: CASSPRAGAVVTDTQYF.

This sequence joins TRBV28 and TRBJ2-4; lacking DNA, the TRBD1 call made by TCRdb goes unchecked. This CDR3 region has 16 residues. Germline lookup yields CDR1 MDHEN and CDR2 SYDVKM. CDR3 loop: CASSLFSTGGLGIQYF.

The chain uses TRBV6-4 and TRBJ2-1; the TCRdb call, TRBD1, lacks DNA for checking. The CDR3 spans 15 residues. Looked up from germline, CDR1 is MRHNA and CDR2 is SNTAGT. CDR3 region: CASSDRDRVVNEQFF.

The J gene is TRBJ1-2, the V gene TRBV11-1; TCRdb lists TRBD1, though no DNA is available to test this call. This CDR3 has 15 residues. The germline gives CDR1 SGHAT, CDR2 FQDESV (reference sequence). The CDR3 region is CASSYTGTAFYGYTF.

CDR3 region: CATSREGNSGANVLTF. This chain connects TRBV15 to TRBJ2-6. In germline, CDR1 is LNHNV, CDR2 YYDKDF (reference sequence). The CDR3 is 16 amino acids. The variable domain in full, completed from reference TRBV15 and TRBJ2-6, reads DAMVIQNPRYQVTQFGKPVTLSCSQTLNHNVMYWYQQKSSQAPKLLFHYYDKDFNNEADTPDNFQSRRPNTSFCFLDIRSPGLGDTAMYLCATSREGNSGANVLTFGAGSRLTVL.

The chain couples TRBV5-6 to TRBJ2-3; TCRdb indicates TRBD2, and absent DNA this call remains unverified. Germline V CDR1 and CDR2: SGHDT, YYEEEE. This CDR3 comprises 15 residues. CDR3 region: CASSTFGSSPDTQYF.

The chain employs TRBV28 and TRBJ2-5; checking the TCRdb D call of TRBD2 is not possible without DNA. CDR3 size: 14 residues. CDR1 MDHEN and CDR2 SYDVKM come from the germline V gene. The CDR3 loop is CASSLLAGGETQYF.

The CDR3 spells CASSYTPRGGGELFF. The chain couples TRBV6-5 to TRBJ2-2; TCRdb proposes TRBD1, but this gene call is untestable without DNA. This CDR3 spans 15 amino acids. Germline V gives CDR1 MNHEY, CDR2 SVGAGI.

The chain joins TRBV12-3 or TRBV12-4 to TRBJ1-2; the TCRdb call, TRBD1, lacks DNA for checking. There are 14 residues in the CDR3. CDR3 sequence reads: CASMGRDANYGYTF.

Here the CDR3 reads CATSDLDGLAINEQFF. This rearrangement joins TRBV24-1 to TRBJ2-1; TCRdb gives TRBD2 as the D gene, but with no DNA this cannot be confirmed. Germline V gene lookup returns CDR1 KGHDR and CDR2 SFDVKD. The length of the CDR3 is 16 residues.

This chain links TRBV4-2 with TRBJ2-1. Germline loops: CDR1 LGHNA, CDR2 YNFKEQ. This CDR3 contains 12 residues. The CDR3 loop is CASSQLSNEQFF.

The chain has TRBV11-2 and TRBJ1-1; TCRdb selects TRBD1, and the lack of DNA leaves this call unchecked. The CDR3 extends over 14 amino acids. Per germline, CDR1 SGHAT and CDR2 FQNNGV. The CDR3 sequence: CASSSRDANTEAFF.

The rearrangement links TRBV6-5 to TRBJ2-1; the D call from TCRdb, TRBD2, cannot be confirmed without DNA. The CDR3 totals 11 residues. From germline, CDR1 is MNHEY and CDR2 SVGAGI. CDR3 region: CASTLGAEQFF.

The V call is TRBV27, the J call TRBJ2-1; TCRdb picks TRBD1, but there is no DNA to check that call. The germline V gene has CDR1 MNHEY and CDR2 SMNVEV (reference sequence). The CDR3 length is 15 residues. CDR3 amino acids: CASSSDTYSYNEQFF.

The chain uses TRBV15 and TRBJ2-1. This CDR3 comprises 14 residues. The germline V gene encodes CDR1 LNHNV and CDR2 YYDKDF (reference sequence). Here the CDR3 reads CATTFRGNEDEQFF.

The chain has TRBV6-1 and TRBJ1-4; TCRdb designates TRBD1, a call that cannot be tested without DNA. This CDR3 is 14 amino acids long. Germline loops: CDR1 MNHNS, CDR2 SASEGT. CDR3 in amino acids: CASSVGGGTEKLFF.

The chain uses TRBV11-2 and TRBJ1-3. There are 12 residues in the CDR3. Germline-derived CDR1 and CDR2 are SGHAT and FQNNGV. CDR3 in amino acids: CASSTQGNTIYF. The whole variable domain, filled in from reference TRBV11-2 and TRBJ1-3, reads EAGVAQSPRYKIIEKRQSVAFWCNPISGHATLYWYQQILGQGPKLLIQFQNNGVVDDSQLPKDRFSAERLKGVDSTLKIQPAKLEDSAVYLCASSTQGNTIYFGEGSWLTVV.

The chain is built from TRBV7-9 and TRBJ2-7. Germline CDR1 is SEHNR and CDR2 is FQNEAQ (reference sequence). There are 13 residues in the CDR3. CDR3 sequence reads: CASSPSGSYEQYF.

The chain recombines TRBV2 with TRBJ2-3; the D call of TRBD1 rests on TCRdb alone, since no DNA is present to check it. The CDR3 is 15 amino acids. Germline V gene sequence: CDR1 SNHLY, CDR2 FYNNEI. The CDR3 spells CASGSGTGDTDTQYF.

The chain uses TRBV7-9 and TRBJ1-1; TCRdb picks TRBD1, but there is no DNA to check that call. There are 15 residues in the CDR3. Germline V gene sequence: CDR1 SEHNR, CDR2 FQNEAQ (reference sequence). This CDR3 is CASSFSQGVATEAFF.

The rearrangement uses TRBV9 and TRBJ2-5; TCRdb returns TRBD2, unconfirmable since there is no DNA. Looked up from germline, CDR1 is SGDLS and CDR2 is YYNGEE. CDR3 length equals 16 residues. This CDR3 reads CASSVITSGDQETQYF. The whole variable domain, filled in from reference TRBV9 and TRBJ2-5, reads DSGVTQTPKHLITATGQRVTLRCSPRSGDLSVYWYQQSLDQGLQFLIQYYNGEERAKGNILERFSAQQFPDLHSELNLSSLELGDSALYFCASSVITSGDQETQYFGPGTRLLVL.

The chain recombines TRBV11-3 with TRBJ2-6; TCRdb calls TRBD2, which cannot be checked without DNA. Germline lookup yields CDR1 SGHNT and CDR2 YENEEA. The CDR3 length is 15 residues. CDR3 loop: CASSYGGTGANVLTF.

The chain recombines TRBV6-6 with TRBJ2-1. The CDR3 has 16 residues. Germline loops: CDR1 MNHNY, CDR2 SVGAGI (reference sequence). The CDR3 protein is CASSYSKGTTDNEQFF.